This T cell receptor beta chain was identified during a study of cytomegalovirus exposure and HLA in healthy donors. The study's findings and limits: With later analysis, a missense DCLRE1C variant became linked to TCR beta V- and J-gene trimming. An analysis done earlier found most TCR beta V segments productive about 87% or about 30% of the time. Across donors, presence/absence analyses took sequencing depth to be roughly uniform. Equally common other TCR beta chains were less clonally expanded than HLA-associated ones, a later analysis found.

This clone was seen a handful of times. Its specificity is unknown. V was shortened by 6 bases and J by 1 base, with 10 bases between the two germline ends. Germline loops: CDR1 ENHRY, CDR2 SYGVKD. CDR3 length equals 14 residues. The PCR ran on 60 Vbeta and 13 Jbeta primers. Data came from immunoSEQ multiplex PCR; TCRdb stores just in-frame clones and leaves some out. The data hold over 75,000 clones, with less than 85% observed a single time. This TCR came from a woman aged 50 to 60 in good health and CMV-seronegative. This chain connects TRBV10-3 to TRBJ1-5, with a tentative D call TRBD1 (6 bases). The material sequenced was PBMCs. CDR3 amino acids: CAISPGESNQPQHF. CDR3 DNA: TGTGCCATCAGCCCAGGGGAGAGCAATCAGCCCCAGCATTTT.